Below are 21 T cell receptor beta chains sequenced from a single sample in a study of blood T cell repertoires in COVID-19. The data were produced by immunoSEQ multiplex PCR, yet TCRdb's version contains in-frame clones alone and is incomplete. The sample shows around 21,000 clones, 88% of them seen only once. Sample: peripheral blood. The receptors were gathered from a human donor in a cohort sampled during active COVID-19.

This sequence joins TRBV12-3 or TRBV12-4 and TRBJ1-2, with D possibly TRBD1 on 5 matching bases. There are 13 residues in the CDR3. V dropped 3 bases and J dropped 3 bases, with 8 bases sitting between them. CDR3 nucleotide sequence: TGTGCCAGCAGTTTGGAAGGGGACTATGGCTACACCTTC. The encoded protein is CASSLEGDYGYTF.

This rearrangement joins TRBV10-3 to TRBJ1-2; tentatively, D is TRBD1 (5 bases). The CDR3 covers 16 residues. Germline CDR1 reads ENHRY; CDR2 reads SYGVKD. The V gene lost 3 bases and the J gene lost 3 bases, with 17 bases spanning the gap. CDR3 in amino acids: CAISDQGFSKDYGYTF. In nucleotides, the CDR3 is TGTGCCATCAGTGATCAGGGTTTTAGTAAGGACTATGGCTACACCTTC.

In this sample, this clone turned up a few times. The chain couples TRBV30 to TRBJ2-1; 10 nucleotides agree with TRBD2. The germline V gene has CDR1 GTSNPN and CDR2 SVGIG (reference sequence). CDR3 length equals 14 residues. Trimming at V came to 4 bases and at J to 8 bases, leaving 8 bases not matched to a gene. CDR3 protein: CAWMPGLAIYEQFF. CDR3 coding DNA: TGTGCCTGGATGCCGGGACTAGCGATATATGAGCAGTTCTTC. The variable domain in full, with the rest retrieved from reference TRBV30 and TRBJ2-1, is SQTIHQWPATLVQPVGSPLSLECTVEGTSNPNLYWYRQAAGRGLQLLFYSVGIGQISSEVPQNLSASRPQDRQFILSSKKLLLSDSGFYLCAWMPGLAIYEQFFGPGTRLTVL.

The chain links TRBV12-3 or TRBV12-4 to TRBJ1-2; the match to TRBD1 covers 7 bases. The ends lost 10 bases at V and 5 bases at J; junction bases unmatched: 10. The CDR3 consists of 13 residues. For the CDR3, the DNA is TGTGCCACCAAATACAGGGGAAGTTATGGCTACACCTTC. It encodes CATKYRGSYGYTF.

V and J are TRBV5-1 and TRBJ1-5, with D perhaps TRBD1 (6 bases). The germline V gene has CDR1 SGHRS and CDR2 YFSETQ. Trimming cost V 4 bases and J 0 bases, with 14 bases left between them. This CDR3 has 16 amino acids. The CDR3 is CASSLRIGGSNQPQHF. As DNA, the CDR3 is TGCGCCAGCAGCCTACGGATAGGGGGTAGCAATCAGCCCCAGCATTTT. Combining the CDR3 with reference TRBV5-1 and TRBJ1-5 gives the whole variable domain KAGVTQTPRYLIKTRGQQVTLSCSPISGHRSVSWYQQTPGQGLQFLFEYFSETQRNKGNFPGRFSGRQFSNSRSEMNVSTLELGDSALYLCASSLRIGGSNQPQHFGDGTRLSIL.

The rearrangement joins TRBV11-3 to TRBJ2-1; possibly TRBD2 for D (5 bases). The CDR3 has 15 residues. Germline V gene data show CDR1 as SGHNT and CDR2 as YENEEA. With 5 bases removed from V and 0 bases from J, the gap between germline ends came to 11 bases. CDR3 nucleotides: TGTGCCAGCAGCCTCGACGGAGGCTCCTACAATGAGCAGTTCTTC. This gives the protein CASSLDGGSYNEQFF.

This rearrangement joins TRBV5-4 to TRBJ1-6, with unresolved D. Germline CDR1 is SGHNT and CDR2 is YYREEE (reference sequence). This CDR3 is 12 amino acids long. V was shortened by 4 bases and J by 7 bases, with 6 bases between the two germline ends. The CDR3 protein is CASSKENSPLHF. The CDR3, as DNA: TGTGCCAGCAGCAAAGAGAATTCACCCCTCCACTTT.

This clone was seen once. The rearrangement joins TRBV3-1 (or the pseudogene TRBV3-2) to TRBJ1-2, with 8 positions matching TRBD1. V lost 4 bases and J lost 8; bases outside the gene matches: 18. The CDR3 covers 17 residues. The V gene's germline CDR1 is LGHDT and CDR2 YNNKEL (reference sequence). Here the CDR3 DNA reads TGTGCCAGCAGCCCGGTAGGAGACAGGGGATTAGACTTGGGCTACACCTTC. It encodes CASSPVGDRGLDLGYTF.

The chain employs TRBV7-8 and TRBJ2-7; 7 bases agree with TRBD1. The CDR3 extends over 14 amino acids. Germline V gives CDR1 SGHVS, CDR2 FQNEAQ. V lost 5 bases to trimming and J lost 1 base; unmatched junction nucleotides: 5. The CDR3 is CASSPLTGSYEQYF. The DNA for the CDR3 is TGTGCCAGCAGCCCTCTGACAGGGTCCTACGAGCAGTACTTC.

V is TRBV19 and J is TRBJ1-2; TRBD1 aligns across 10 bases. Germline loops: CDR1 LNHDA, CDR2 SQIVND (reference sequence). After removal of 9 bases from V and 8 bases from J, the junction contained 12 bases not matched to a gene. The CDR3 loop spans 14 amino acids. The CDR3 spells CASETGTGVEGYTF. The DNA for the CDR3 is TGTGCCAGCGAGACCGGGACAGGGGTTGAAGGCTACACCTTC.

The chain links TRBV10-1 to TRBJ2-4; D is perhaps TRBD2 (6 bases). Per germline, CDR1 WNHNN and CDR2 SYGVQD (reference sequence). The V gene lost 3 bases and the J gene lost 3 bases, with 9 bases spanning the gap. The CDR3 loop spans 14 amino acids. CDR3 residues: CASSESRGKNIQYF. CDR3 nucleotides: TGCGCCAGCAGTGAATCGCGGGGCAAAAACATTCAGTACTTC.

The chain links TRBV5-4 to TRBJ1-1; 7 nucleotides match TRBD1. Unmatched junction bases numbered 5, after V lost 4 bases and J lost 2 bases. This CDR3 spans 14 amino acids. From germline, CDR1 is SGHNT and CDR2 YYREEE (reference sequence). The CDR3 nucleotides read TGTGCCAGCAGCCGGGGACAGTCAAACACTGAAGCTTTCTTT. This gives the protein CASSRGQSNTEAFF.

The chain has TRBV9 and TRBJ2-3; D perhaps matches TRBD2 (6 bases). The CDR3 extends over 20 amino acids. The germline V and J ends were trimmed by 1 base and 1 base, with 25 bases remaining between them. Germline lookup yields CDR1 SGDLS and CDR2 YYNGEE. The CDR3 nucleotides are TGTGCCAGCAGCGTACCCGGCCCGGGGGTCGCAGCTCTGGGCACAGATACGCAGTATTTT. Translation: CASSVPGPGVAALGTDTQYF.

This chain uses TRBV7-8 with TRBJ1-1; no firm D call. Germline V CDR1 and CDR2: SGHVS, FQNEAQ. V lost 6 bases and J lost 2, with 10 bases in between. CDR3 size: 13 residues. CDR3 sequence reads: CASSEGPNTEAFF. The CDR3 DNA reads TGTGCCAGCAGTGAGGGTCCAAACACTGAAGCTTTCTTT.

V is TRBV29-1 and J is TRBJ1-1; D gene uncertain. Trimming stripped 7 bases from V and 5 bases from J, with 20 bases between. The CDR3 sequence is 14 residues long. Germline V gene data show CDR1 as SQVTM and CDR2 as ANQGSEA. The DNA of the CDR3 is TGCAGCGCCTCCCGCCGGGTTCGCGGGACTGAAGCTTTCTTT. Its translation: CSASRRVRGTEAFF.

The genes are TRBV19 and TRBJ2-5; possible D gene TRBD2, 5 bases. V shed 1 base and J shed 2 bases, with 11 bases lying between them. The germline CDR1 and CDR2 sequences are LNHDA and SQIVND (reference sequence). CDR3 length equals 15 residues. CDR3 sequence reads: CASSIGGASQETQYF. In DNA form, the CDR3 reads TGTGCCAGTAGTATAGGGGGAGCCTCTCAAGAGACCCAGTACTTC.

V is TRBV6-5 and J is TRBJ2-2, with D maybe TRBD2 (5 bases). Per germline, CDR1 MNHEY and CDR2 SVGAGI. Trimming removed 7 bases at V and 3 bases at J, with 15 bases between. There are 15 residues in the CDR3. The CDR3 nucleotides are TGTGCCAGCACGGGCTCCGAGGGTGACACCGGGGAGCTGTTTTTT. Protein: CASTGSEGDTGELFF.

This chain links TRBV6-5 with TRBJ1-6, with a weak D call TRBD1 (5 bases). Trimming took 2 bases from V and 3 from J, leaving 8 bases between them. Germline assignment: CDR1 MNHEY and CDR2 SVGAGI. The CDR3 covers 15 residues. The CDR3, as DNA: TGTGCCAGCAGTTACGGGGCTATCTATAATTCACCCCTCCACTTT. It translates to CASSYGAIYNSPLHF.

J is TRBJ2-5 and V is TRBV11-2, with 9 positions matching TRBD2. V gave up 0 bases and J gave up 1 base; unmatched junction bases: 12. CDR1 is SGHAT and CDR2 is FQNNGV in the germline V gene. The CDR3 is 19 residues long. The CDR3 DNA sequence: TGTGCCAGCAGCTTAGAGGATGGGACTAGCTCACCGACCCAAGAGACCCAGTACTTC. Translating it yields CASSLEDGTSSPTQETQYF.

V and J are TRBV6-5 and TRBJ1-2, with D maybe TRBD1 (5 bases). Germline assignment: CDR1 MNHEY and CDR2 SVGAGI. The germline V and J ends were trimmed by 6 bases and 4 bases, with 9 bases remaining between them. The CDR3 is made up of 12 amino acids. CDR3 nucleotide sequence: TGTGCCAGCAGGGAGGGGTTCTATGGCTACACCTTC. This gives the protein CASREGFYGYTF.

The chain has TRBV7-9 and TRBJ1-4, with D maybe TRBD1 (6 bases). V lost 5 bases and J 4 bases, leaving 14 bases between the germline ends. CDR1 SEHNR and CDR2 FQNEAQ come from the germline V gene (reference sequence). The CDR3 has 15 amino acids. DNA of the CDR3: TGTGCCAGCAGCGTACGACAGGCTGTTAATGAAAAACTGTTTTTT. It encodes CASSVRQAVNEKLFF.